This TCR beta chain came from a study of regulatory T cells in long-lasting Graves disease (dated by TCRdb to the early 2020s). With regard to the full study: Persistent Graves' disease meant more than 5 years of antithyroid drug treatment with TSH receptor autoantibodies that stayed positive. Patients with persistent Graves' disease were compared with patients with newly diagnosed Graves' disease using TCR sequencing and RNA sequencing of peripheral blood. The study took place in China and was registered as a clinical trial. A total of roughly 35 samples underwent TCR sequencing: about 13 from persistent and some 20 from newly diagnosed Graves' disease patients. Antithyroid drugs had been taken for around 9.8 years on average by persistent Graves' disease patients in the clinical cohort.

General conclusions and limits of the study: Persistent disease showed preferential use of TRBV28, TRBJ1-2 and TRBJ2-5, whereas newly diagnosed disease favored TRBV20-1 and TRBJ2-1. Persistent patients shared more public clonotypes among themselves (roughly 2,700) than newly diagnosed patients did (approximately 900). Only the TCR beta chain was sequenced and analyzed. Compared with newly diagnosed patients, patients with persistent Graves' disease had lower TCR Shannon entropy and fewer highly expanded clones, which suggests clonal expansion. Peripheral blood alone was examined, since thyroid tissue, which constituted the primary lesion, could not be accessed. The authors acknowledged the small sample size as a limitation that may reduce accuracy.

The time point label on this specimen signifies: persistent/refractory GD, antithyroid drugs over 5 years with positive TRAb. For both TCR sequencing and RNA sequencing, RNA was extracted from PBMCs in TRIzol. Graves' disease was diagnosed according to American Thyroid Association guidelines. Patients were recruited from an endocrinology department in Xi'an, China. Each patient gave approximately 10 milliliters of peripheral blood, collected in an EDTA anticoagulant tube. Ficoll Paque Plus density gradient separation was used to isolate PBMCs, and no additional T cell sorting was done. An Agilent 2100 Bioanalyzer and agarose gel were used to assess RNA quality, and a NanoDrop 2000 was used to measure RNA concentration. Libraries were prepared through multiplex PCR. TCRdb names Illumina HiSeq 4000 as the instrument used. CDR3 regions were amplified by Arm-PCR with iRepertoire HTBI primers to construct TCR beta libraries. PCR products were gel purified before sequencing. On the authors' methods: A total of around 66 TRBV and 14 TRBJ segments were identified across samples and were used for gene usage analysis of CDR3 amino acid clonotypes. COPE and FqMerger were used to merge filtered high-quality paired reads into contigs. BLAST was used to align contigs to IMGT TRBV, TRBD and TRBJ reference genes, and CDR3 was defined according to IMGT. Highly expanded clones were defined as clonotypes with a frequency above 0.1%. Shannon entropy was used to measure repertoire diversity, and the Gini coefficient was used to measure V-J evenness. A clonotype found in more than one individual was treated as public. TCRdb took the public reads, trimmed them with fastp at Q25, ran MiXCR for clone calling and kept in-frame beta chains. Every CDR3 protein is listed once, alongside the most common genes and DNA of its rows. These V and J calls are TCRdb output, not the study's own analysis. The sample table holds about 470,000 distinct CDR3 sequences, of which approximately 21% were seen once. In total, the top ten clones hold around 7% of the sample.

This clonotype has at least ten counts. No cognate antigen has been identified for it. No clone much larger than this one lies a single base away; base qualities are absent. V is pruned by 1 base and J by 0 bases, leaving 5 bases of the junction without a gene match. Per the germline V gene, MGHDK is the CDR1 and SYGVNS is the CDR2. CDR3 length: 17 amino acids, cysteine to phenylalanine. The read is trimmed to its CDR3 DNA, 51 bases read in frame from base 1. This clonotype originated in a female donor with Graves disease. Recombination joined TRBV25-1 with TRBJ2-7; the central 11 bases match TRBD2. Here the sequenced sample was peripheral blood mononuclear cells (PBMCs), taken when the disease was refractory, from a patient treated with antithyroid drugs. The DNA sequence follows: TGTGCCAGCAGTGAATCCCGACTAGCGGGGCTCTCCTACGAGCAGTACTTC. The resulting protein is CASSESRLAGLSYEQYF.